The text below deals with one TCR beta chain. Its matching antigen is unknown. This specimen comes from a study of blood T cells in healthy people across ages. Study observations and caveats: PBMCs that were unsorted prevented a conclusive naive versus antigen-experienced comparison. Aged donors had fewer naive CD4+ cells and lower diversity than long-lived donors. Estimates drawn from one million T cells were deemed to understate diversity.

It was with a sample-barcoded 5' primer and a J-beta primer mix that a second PCR of roughly 7 to 11 cycles was run. Each of the samples gave a minimum of 2.5 million paired-end reads that contained CDR3. TCRdb re-called the 5' RACE reads with MiXCR, one entry per CDR3 protein. The repertoire consists of 800,000 or so distinct CDR3 sequences, with 35% to 50% occurring once and the leading ten covering 15% to 20%. V lost 5 bases and J lost 2; bases outside the gene matches: 6. The CDR3 length is 14 residues. Germline V CDR1 and CDR2: DFQATT, SNEGSKA (reference sequence). The sequence came from a man aged 80 or over in good health. The source material was blood. The genes are TRBV20-1 and TRBJ1-2; TRBD1 matches at 9 bases. The CDR3: CSAPITGGNYGYTF. The CDR3 DNA is TGCAGTGCTCCCATCACAGGGGGCAACTATGGCTACACCTTC.